This entry features one T cell receptor beta chain sequence. What it binds is unknown. Researchers generated TCR beta cDNA from about 500 ng of total RNA, relying on a constant-region primer. Libraries covering TCR beta were generated through three nested multiplex PCR rounds (using a slightly modified ARM-PCR). A C-beta reverse primer and TRBV1-TRBV30 forward primers served in each of the first two PCR rounds, at approximately 10 cycles apiece. Using its own MiXCR run on the multiplex PCR reads, TCRdb lists one record per CDR3 protein. The sample contains 310,000 or so distinct CDR3 sequences, roughly 60% of which appear only once. This sample stems from a study of tumor-infiltrating lymphocytes in primary liver carcinoma. Study summary: Roughly 3.65 to 7.5 million productive TCRbeta reads came from each sample, comparable across tissue types. Findings and limits, study-wide: Pairs of tumor regions overlapped more than tumor-adjacent and tumor-blood pairs did.

The CDR3 runs 17 residues. The V gene end was trimmed by 7 bases and the J gene end by 4 bases; junction bases not matched to a gene: 13. Germline CDR1 reads MGHRA; CDR2 reads YSYEKL. Unsorted whole blood yielded blood RNA, and germline DNA was extracted as well. This clonotype originated in a woman aged 25-40 years with primary liver carcinoma and hepatitis B virus infection. Sequencing was carried out using peripheral blood. This sequence joins TRBV4-1 and TRBJ2-5; 12 bases agree with TRBD1. CDR3: CASTQGQGARDRETQYF. DNA for the CDR3: TGCGCCAGCACCCAGGGACAGGGGGCGAGGGATCGAGAGACCCAGTACTTC.